The clone carrying this T cell receptor (beta chain) came up once. Its target is not known. Reverse transcription of roughly 0.45 to 1 ug RNA used random hexamers. Amplification of TCR beta CDR3 spanned 54 Vbeta and 13 Jbeta via immunoSEQ multiplex PCR. Using its own MiXCR run on the immunoSEQ multiplex PCR reads, TCRdb lists one record per CDR3 protein. Counted here are about 120,000 distinct CDR3 sequences, approximately 94% occurring once; the ten biggest clones make up about 0.13%. The entry originates in a study of CD8 T cells in Susac syndrome. Overall study results and limits: As the study acknowledged, the number of individuals in its TCR sequencing and HLA analysis was relatively small.

The CDR3 totals 16 residues. CDR1 is SGHRS, CDR2 YFSETQ, per germline. The V gene lost 2 bases and the J gene lost 5 bases, with 20 bases spanning the gap. Treatment-naive patients with stable or active relapsing-remitting disease were the multiple sclerosis controls. Sequences were obtained from CD4+ T cells from PBMCs. This chain joins TRBV5-1 and TRBJ2-7; D may be TRBD1 or TRBD2 (5 bases each). This TCR was recovered from a human donor with multiple sclerosis. CDR3 sequence (DNA): TGCGCCAGCAGCTTAGGGACCCCAAAGGAGACCAACGAGCAGTACTTC. Residues: CASSLGTPKETNEQYF.